The rows below give T cell receptor beta chains drawn from one sample of a study of T cell repertoires in cytomegalovirus infection. MiXCR, run by TCRdb on the reads, gives a single entry per CDR3 protein. Here the sample spans roughly 760,000 distinct CDR3 sequences, approximately 34% being singletons. The sample consisted of PBMCs. The origin of the receptors is a human donor in good health (CMV status not recorded). Some clones in this sample may be carry-over from other donors' samples. Each CDR3 is given with its conserved first and last residue.

length: 12; V: TRBV28; J: TRBJ2-7; CDR3: CASSLRAREQYF
length: 14; V: TRBV12-3/TRBV12-4; J: TRBJ2-7; CDR3: CATGTGISTYEQYF
length: 15; V: TRBV28; J: TRBJ1-5; CDR3: CDTLEQGYINHPQHF
length: 15; V: TRBV28; J: TRBJ2-7; CDR3: CASSSRQGVIYEQYF
length: 15; V: TRBV19; J: TRBJ2-7; CDR3: CASMIAGRVSYEQYF
length: 15; V: TRBV19; J: TRBJ1-4; CDR3: CASTLGYRGKEKLFF
length: 16; V: TRBV7-9; J: TRBJ2-2; CDR3: CASSLTTSGGGGELFF
length: 16; V: TRBV28; J: TRBJ2-7; CDR3: CASSRPETQNQYEQYF
length: 16; V: TRBV19; J: TRBJ2-2; CDR3: CASHHLGTGPTGELFF
length: 14; V: TRBV7-2; J: TRBJ1-2; CDR3: CASSREGPMAGYTF
length: 16; V: TRBV7-2; J: TRBJ2-3; CDR3: CASSSEPPGVGDTQYF
length: 13; V: TRBV3-1; J: TRBJ2-7; CDR3: CASSQARGNEQYF
length: 14; V: TRBV12-3/TRBV12-4; J: TRBJ2-3; CDR3: CASRPGGAPDTQYF
length: 10; V: TRBV11-2; J: TRBJ2-3; CDR3: CASALDTQYF
length: 21; V: TRBV7-8; J: TRBJ2-4; CDR3: CASSLVRGGGPGSGAKNIQYF
length: 15; V: TRBV20-1; J: TRBJ2-7; CDR3: CSARPYTGMGLEQYF